This T cell receptor beta chain emerged from a study of OX40 agonist ivuxolimab in advanced cancers. Clones were read by immunoSEQ multiplex PCR, and TCRdb kept only the in-frame ones, dropping some. The sample lists tens of thousands of clones, roughly 90% occurring once. V lost 1 base and J 3 bases, leaving 13 bases between the germline ends. The V gene's germline CDR1 is SGHRS and CDR2 YFSETQ. This CDR3 has 16 residues. This sequence originates from an adult with an advanced solid tumor such as melanoma, head and neck, liver or kidney cancer. The input for sequencing was CD4+ or CD8+ T cells sorted from blood, taken in a trial of the OX40 agonist ivuxolimab. The gene calls are TRBV5-1 and TRBJ1-4; weak D call: TRBD1 (5 bases). CDR3 DNA: TGCGCCAGCAGCTTGTTCCAGGGAGGAGCTAATGAAAAACTGTTTTTT. This translates into CASSLFQGGANEKLFF.